This TCR beta chain stems from a study of blood T cell repertoires in COVID-19. Repertoires were generated with immunoSEQ multiplex PCR, while TCRdb's copy carries only in-frame clones and drops some. The table includes around 200,000 clones, around 83% detected once. There are 15 residues in the CDR3. Looked up from germline, CDR1 is SEHNR and CDR2 is FQNEAQ (reference sequence). J was trimmed by 5 bases and V by 4 bases; bases with no gene match: 8. The rearrangement links TRBV7-9 to TRBJ1-2; TRBD1 agrees at 9 bases. The sample was peripheral blood. The sequence was obtained from a woman older than 75 in a cohort sampled during active or convalescent COVID-19. The CDR3 bases are TGTGCCAGCAGCTCGCTACAGGGGGCTCGGTATGGCTACACCTTC. It encodes CASSSLQGARYGYTF.